This T cell receptor (beta chain) was captured by sequencing in a study of early T cells in non-severe SARS-CoV-2 infection. The V gene's germline CDR1 is SGHAT and CDR2 FQNNGV. The CDR3 spans 15 residues. The ends lost 5 bases at V and 7 bases at J; junction bases unmatched: 6. TCRdb reprocessed the 5' RACE reads via MiXCR and lists one record per CDR3 protein. The sample holds approximately 49,000 distinct CDR3 sequences, about 10% seen once. The TCR was taken from an adult who was a healthcare worker with PCR-confirmed SARS-CoV-2 infection or an uninfected control (not recorded which). The chain couples TRBV11-2 to TRBJ2-1; 12 bases align to TRBD2. Sequences were obtained from whole blood. The CDR3, as DNA: TGTGCCAGCAGCCCTAGCGGGGGGGCCGGGAATGAGCAGTTCTTC. Encoded protein: CASSPSGGAGNEQFF.